Shown below are 26 T cell receptor beta chains from a single sample sequenced in a study of response to subunit inactivated influenza vaccine. TCRdb processed the RT-PCR reads anew with MiXCR; each CDR3 protein has one entry. Of around 580,000 distinct CDR3 sequences listed, about 10% are singletons. The specimen comprised PBMCs from blood, sampled on the day of vaccination. The receptors originated from a man aged 50 to 59 who received an inactivated influenza vaccine.

J is TRBJ2-2 and V is TRBV7-8, with D perhaps TRBD2 (5 bases). V lost 7 bases and J lost 1, with 16 bases in between. The V gene's germline CDR1 is SGHVS and CDR2 FQNEAQ. CDR3 length: 16 residues. The CDR3 DNA sequence: TGTGCCAGCACCGCCAGGCCGGGGTTGAACACCGGGGAGCTGTTTTTT. Translation gives CASTARPGLNTGELFF.

The gene calls are TRBV28 and TRBJ2-5, with 7 bases that match TRBD2. Germline CDR1 MDHEN, CDR2 SYDVKM. Trimming took 6 bases from V and 1 from J; bases not matched to a gene: 8. The length of the CDR3 is 15 residues. The CDR3 DNA reads as TGTGCCAGCAGCGTCCCGGGACTACCCCAAGAGACCCAGTACTTC. It codes for CASSVPGLPQETQYF.

This clonotype has a handful of counts. The chain recombines TRBV10-3 with TRBJ2-6; D gene ambiguous. The germline gives CDR1 ENHRY, CDR2 SYGVKD. This CDR3 region has 14 residues. Trimming shortened V by 9 bases and J by 2 bases, and 11 bases separated the two germline ends. CDR3 amino acids: CAIGTITGANVLTF. The CDR3 region has the DNA TGTGCCATAGGCACGATTACTGGGGCCAACGTCCTGACTTTC.

This clonotype was detected a few times. The chain is built from TRBV7-2 and TRBJ2-2; tentatively, D is TRBD1 (5 bases). The CDR3 is 14 residues long. Germline loops: CDR1 SGHTA, CDR2 FQGNSA. Trimming took off 6 bases at V and 9 bases at J, with 17 bases between the two ends. The CDR3, as DNA: TGTGCCAGCAGGTCATCAGGGCAGGGTAGGGAGCTGTTTTTT. Residues: CASRSSGQGRELFF. Full variable domain (outside the CDR3, taken from reference TRBV7-2 and TRBJ2-2): GAGVSQSPSNKVTEKGKDVELRCDPISGHTALYWYRQSLGQGLEFLIYFQGNSAPDKSGLPSDRFSAERTGGSVSTLTIQRTQQEDSAVYLCASRSSGQGRELFFGEGSRLTVL.

CDR3 sequence: CASSLEMGQASYEQYF. The CDR3, as DNA: TGTGCCAGCAGCTTAGAAATGGGACAGGCAAGCTACGAGCAGTACTTC. The genes are TRBV11-3 and TRBJ2-7; 8 bases match TRBD1. With 0 bases clipped from V and 3 bases from J, the junction kept 7 bases outside the gene matches. Germline V gene lookup returns CDR1 SGHNT and CDR2 YENEEA. CDR3 length: 16 residues.

This clonotype was seen a single time. Given a much more abundant clone one base away, this may be a read error. The chain is built from TRBV12-3 or TRBV12-4 and TRBJ1-5; no clear D. The CDR3 sequence is 13 residues long. Trimming removed 6 bases from V and 4 bases from J, with 10 bases in between. CDR3 nucleotide sequence: TGTGCCAGCAGCGCTGCTAAGAATCAGCCCCAGCATTTT. Its translation: CASSAAKNQPQHF.

This clonotype has more than one count but fewer than ten. The rearrangement joins TRBV20-1 to TRBJ1-1; a possible D gene is TRBD1 (5 bases). The germline gives CDR1 DFQATT, CDR2 SNEGSKA (reference sequence). The CDR3 spans 14 residues. Trimming left V 1 base short and J 0 bases short, with 9 bases between. The CDR3 bases are TGCAGTGCTAGAGTCCAGGGTTTGAACACTGAAGCTTTCTTT. Its translation is CSARVQGLNTEAFF.

There are many counts of this clonotype. The J gene is TRBJ1-5, the V gene TRBV4-3, with 8 bases matching TRBD1. The CDR3 has 14 amino acids. Looked up from germline, CDR1 is LGHNA and CDR2 is YSLEER. V trimming: 0 bases; J trimming: 7 bases; junction bases outside the gene matches: 2. The CDR3 DNA is TGCGCCAGCAGCCAAGAATCAGGGGGCCAGCCCCAGCATTTT. Protein: CASSQESGGQPQHF.

The chain joins TRBV12-3 or TRBV12-4 to TRBJ2-7; D is perhaps TRBD1 (7 bases). The CDR3 runs 14 residues. The germline V and J ends were trimmed by 3 bases and 4 bases, with 13 bases remaining between them. CDR3 amino acids: CASSFLTGRYEQYF. The CDR3 DNA reads as TGTGCCAGCAGTTTTTTGACAGGGAGGTACGAGCAGTACTTC.

This clonotype was observed a handful of times. CDR3 bases: TGCAGTGCTAGACCGGGACAGACGATCTCTGGGGCCAACGTCCTGACTTTC. It is translated as CSARPGQTISGANVLTF. The J gene is TRBJ2-6, the V gene TRBV20-1; 7 bases agree with TRBD1. The CDR3 has 17 residues. V was clipped by 2 bases and J by 0 bases; unmatched bases: 7. Looked up from germline, CDR1 is DFQATT and CDR2 is SNEGSKA (reference sequence).

This clonotype was counted a few times. This rearrangement joins TRBV13 to TRBJ2-7; 10 bases align to TRBD2. Trimming took 5 bases from V and 3 from J; bases not matched to a gene: 10. Germline CDR1 reads PRHDT; CDR2 reads FYEKMQ (reference sequence). This CDR3 has 16 amino acids. As DNA, the CDR3 is TGTGCCAGCAGCCTATCTAGCGGGAGTTTCTTCTACGAGCAGTACTTC. Protein product: CASSLSSGSFFYEQYF.

The rearrangement links TRBV6-2 or TRBV6-3 to TRBJ2-3, with TRBD2 matching over 10 bases. The CDR3 covers 17 residues. The germline gives CDR1 MNHEY, CDR2 SVGEGT. Germline trimming cut 7 bases from V and 5 bases from J; bases unmatched to any gene: 15. The DNA of the CDR3 is TGTGCCAGCACCTACCGGCCGCTAGGACTAGCGGAAGATACGCAGTATTTT. Residues: CASTYRPLGLAEDTQYF.

This rearrangement joins TRBV6-1 to TRBJ2-3; 13 nucleotides align to TRBD2. The CDR3 contains 16 residues. Germline lookup yields CDR1 MNHNS and CDR2 SASEGT. V shed 6 bases, J shed 5 bases, and the junction held 8 bases outside the gene matches. CDR3 loop: CASRTTSGGARDTQYF. CDR3 sequence (DNA): TGTGCCAGCAGAACCACTAGCGGGGGGGCAAGAGATACGCAGTATTTT.

The chain has TRBV12-3 or TRBV12-4 and TRBJ2-7; D perhaps matches TRBD2 (5 bases). Trimming took off 2 bases at V and 7 bases at J, with 12 bases between the two ends. The CDR3 has 13 amino acids. CDR3 in DNA: TGTGCCAGCAGTTTAAGCCCGGGGTGGGAGCAGTACTTC. This sequence encodes CASSLSPGWEQYF.

This clonotype was found a few times. The chain recombines TRBV30 with TRBJ2-7; maybe TRBD2 (6 bases). The V gene's germline CDR1 is GTSNPN and CDR2 SVGIG (reference sequence). The V and J ends lost 4 bases and 0 bases respectively, with 10 bases between them. This CDR3 has 13 residues. CDR3 sequence: CAWTPGDSYEQYF. CDR3 DNA sequence: TGTGCCTGGACACCGGGAGACTCCTACGAGCAGTACTTC.

This chain uses TRBV10-3 with TRBJ2-6; a weak D match, TRBD1 (5 bases). Germline V gene sequence: CDR1 ENHRY, CDR2 SYGVKD. The ends were cut back, 0 bases at V and 7 bases at J, with 10 bases in the middle. This CDR3 spans 15 amino acids. The CDR3 protein is CAISESIQGANVLTF. In nucleotides, the CDR3 is TGTGCCATCAGTGAGTCGATCCAGGGTGCCAACGTCCTGACTTTC.

The chain joins TRBV20-1 to TRBJ1-2; D remains ambiguous. CDR3 size: 13 residues. The V and J ends lost 4 bases and 4 bases respectively, with 13 bases between them. Germline V gene lookup returns CDR1 DFQATT and CDR2 SNEGSKA (reference sequence). The CDR3 here is CSATVSGRYGYTF. In DNA form, the CDR3 reads TGCAGTGCTACCGTTTCGGGCCGCTATGGCTACACCTTC.

The chain employs TRBV5-6 and TRBJ1-3; no clear D gene. V was shortened by 2 bases and J by 0 bases, with 9 bases between the two germline ends. This CDR3 is built from 15 residues. CDR1 is SGHDT, CDR2 YYEEEE, per germline. The CDR3 is CASSFTATSGNTIYF. The CDR3 region has the DNA TGTGCCAGCAGCTTTACAGCAACCTCTGGAAACACCATATATTTT. The full variable domain, completed using reference TRBV5-6 and TRBJ1-3, is DAGVTQSPTHLIKTRGQQVTLRCSPKSGHDTVSWYQQALGQGPQFIFQYYEEEERQRGNFPDRFSGHQFPNYSSELNVNALLLGDSALYLCASSFTATSGNTIYFGEGSWLTVV.

This clonotype showed up just a few times. An end of the junction does not agree with germline; a read error may underlie this. The rearrangement links TRBV7-9 to TRBJ2-3; TRBD1 agrees at 10 bases. This CDR3 has 14 amino acids. Germline V lookup: CDR1 SEHNR, CDR2 FQNEAQ (reference sequence). CDR3 bases: TGTGGCAGCAGCTTTGGACAGGGGGTAGATACGCAGTATTTT. Amino acid sequence: CGSSFGQGVDTQYF. Combining the CDR3 with reference TRBV7-9 and TRBJ2-3 gives the whole variable domain DTGVSQNPRHKITKRGQNVTFRCDPISEHNRLYWYRQTLGQGPEFLTYFQNEAQLEKSRLLSDRFSAERPKGSFSTLEIQRTEQGDSAMYLCGSSFGQGVDTQYFGPGTRLTVL.

In its sample, this clonotype was seen many times. This chain uses TRBV10-3 with TRBJ1-2; D is uncertain. The V end lost 0 bases, the J end lost 6 bases, and 8 bases lay between the germline ends. The length of the CDR3 is 13 residues. CDR1 is ENHRY, CDR2 SYGVKD, per germline. The CDR3 is CAISESQTDGYTF. For the CDR3, the DNA is TGTGCCATCAGTGAGTCACAGACGGATGGCTACACCTTC.

This clonotype was picked up a small number of times. The gene calls are TRBV29-1 and TRBJ1-2; 7 positions match TRBD1. This CDR3 is built from 11 residues. Germline V lookup: CDR1 SQVTM, CDR2 ANQGSEA. The ends lost 3 bases at V and 7 bases at J; junction bases unmatched: 2. CDR3 DNA sequence: TGCAGCGTTGATTCAGGGGGTGGCTACACCTTC. Encoded protein: CSVDSGGGYTF. The variable domain in full, completed from reference TRBV29-1 and TRBJ1-2, reads SAVISQKPSRDICQRGTSLTIQCQVDSQVTMMFWYRQQPGQSLTLIATANQGSEATYESGFVIDKFPISRPNLTFSTLTVSNMSPEDSSIYLCSVDSGGGYTFGSGTRLTVV.

For this clonotype: Being one base from a much bigger clone, this may be a read error. The gene calls are TRBV28 and TRBJ2-5; possibly TRBD1 for D (5 bases). This CDR3 comprises 13 residues. CDR1 is MDHEN and CDR2 is SYDVKM in the germline V gene. CDR3 protein: CASSGHIQETQCF. The CDR3 DNA follows: TGTGCCAGCAGTGGACATATACAAGAGACCCAGTGCTTC.

This clonotype was observed many times. This rearrangement joins TRBV12-3 or TRBV12-4 to TRBJ1-3, with no clear D. V was cut by 6 bases and J by 3 bases, with 6 bases left in between. This CDR3 region has 12 residues. CDR3 amino acids: CASSFSGNTIYF. The CDR3 DNA reads as TGTGCCAGCAGCTTCAGTGGAAACACCATATATTTT.

The chain recombines TRBV3-1 with TRBJ2-3; D possibly uses TRBD1 or TRBD2 (5 bases each). V lost 0 bases and J lost 7, with 17 bases in between. The CDR3 consists of 16 residues. Looked up from germline, CDR1 is LGHDT and CDR2 is YNNKEL (reference sequence). In DNA, the CDR3 is TGTGCCAGCAGCCAAGATCGCTCGGGACGGAGCTATACGCAGTATTTT. It translates to CASSQDRSGRSYTQYF.

This rearrangement joins TRBV4-2 to TRBJ2-7; 10 nucleotides agree with TRBD2. The CDR3 consists of 15 residues. The germline gives CDR1 LGHNA, CDR2 YNFKEQ. Trimming removed 0 bases from V and 3 bases from J; junction bases left unmatched: 2. The CDR3 here is CASSQELAGNYEQYF. The CDR3, as DNA: TGTGCCAGCAGCCAAGAACTAGCGGGGAACTACGAGCAGTACTTC.

There are a few counts of this clonotype. This rearrangement joins TRBV6-5 to TRBJ2-2, with unresolved D. This CDR3 contains 15 residues. V lost 0 bases, J lost 6 bases, and 11 bases lay in between. Germline CDR1 and CDR2: MNHEY and SVGAGI. This CDR3 reads CASSYSRVSPGELFF. The CDR3 nucleotides read TGTGCCAGCAGTTACTCTAGGGTCTCCCCCGGGGAGCTGTTTTTT.